The subject of this entry is one T cell receptor beta chain. Antigen specificity is unknown. This entry is derived from a study of T cell repertoires in cytomegalovirus infection. Study information: The study used recently identified HLA-C-restricted and well-studied HLA-B-restricted CMV epitopes.

Regarding the study as a whole: The ex vivo response showed dominance by HLA-C-restricted CMV-specific TCR beta clonotypes.

Using its own MiXCR run on the reads, TCRdb lists one record per CDR3 protein. In the table there are around 340,000 distinct CDR3 sequences, about 27% of which are singletons. Sequenced here: cultured PBMCs, sampled from culture after CMV antigen stimulation. This TCR was sampled from a human donor in good health (CMV status not recorded). Some clones in this sample may be carry-over from other donors' samples.

CDR3 sequence: CAIRGPGGNQPQHF. The CDR3 nucleotides read TGTGCCATCAGGGGGCCAGGCGGGAATCAGCCCCAGCATTTT. The V call is TRBV10-3, the J call TRBJ1-5; D perhaps matches TRBD1 (5 bases). The CDR3 is made up of 14 amino acids. Per germline, CDR1 ENHRY and CDR2 SYGVKD. V lost 6 bases and J lost 4, with 13 bases in between.